This T cell receptor (beta chain) was profiled in a study of Ad26.COV2.S vaccination and SARS-CoV-2 variants. Described treatment: roughly 20 received Ad26.COV2.S at low or high dose, single or two shots; about 5 received placebo; per-sample allocation not given. After the first vaccine or placebo injection, samples were drawn on day 63. An Ad26 vector carrying the Wuhan-strain SARS-CoV-2 spike served as the vaccine. V lost 3 bases and J lost 2, with 14 bases in between. This CDR3 is built from 16 residues. The germline V gene encodes CDR1 LNHDA and CDR2 SQIVND (reference sequence). TCRdb's table, derived via immunoSEQ multiplex PCR, lists solely in-frame clones and lacks some. The top ten hold around 3% of the sample, which has more than 250,000 clones, over 75% seen once.

The rearrangement links TRBV19 to TRBJ2-4, with D possibly called TRBD1 or TRBD2 (6 bases each). This specimen consisted of peripheral blood, obtained in a trial of Ad26.COV2.S vaccine versus placebo. This TCR came from a person aged 18-60 years who received the Ad26.COV2.S COVID-19 vaccine or a placebo. CDR3 loop: CASSITGARPKNIQYF. The CDR3 bases are TGTGCCAGTAGTATCACGGGGGCAAGGCCCAAAAACATTCAGTACTTC.